Sequencing of this T cell receptor (beta chain) was carried out in a study of metastatic and nonmetastatic thyroid tumors. The entire patient cohort was treatment-naive prior to thyroid surgery. This CDR3 contains 13 residues. Germline V lookup: CDR1 SEHNR, CDR2 FQNEAQ (reference sequence). Comments on this clone: Mismatch with germline at one junction end may stem from a read error.

Authors' data handling: The study took CDR3 differences across clinicopathological groups and made a distant-metastasis classifier for papillary thyroid cancer from them. TCRdb used MiXCR to call clones anew from the PCR reads. TCRdb's processing, not the authors' own work, is the source of the V and J calls. The table records about 13,000 clones, about 25% of them present only once. Material: blood. J is TRBJ1-5 and V is TRBV7-9, with D unresolved. The receptor's source is a female donor with papillary thyroid cancer or a benign thyroid nodule (not recorded which). Some clones in this sample may be carry-over from other donors' samples. The CDR3 here is CASSTDGNHPQHF. In DNA form, the CDR3 reads TGTGCCAGCAGTACCGATGGAAATCATCCCCAGCATTTT.